The clone carrying this T cell receptor (beta chain) was observed a few times. Its matching antigen is unknown. The CDR3 totals 12 residues. Germline V CDR1 and CDR2: MNHEY, SVGEGT. V was clipped by 7 bases and J by 2 bases, with 8 bases between them. As processed by the authors: The study took CDR3 differences across clinicopathological groups and made a distant-metastasis classifier for papillary thyroid cancer from them. TCRdb reprocessed the PCR reads using MiXCR. Clone size and V and J calls follow TCRdb, not the original study. The table records 39,000 or so clones, 40% to 55% of them present only once. The sample originates from a study of metastatic and nonmetastatic thyroid tumors. Overall study: The authors compared repertoires across blood and tumor or nodule tissue from malignant and benign thyroid patients.

Study-level findings and limits: Reports indicated that malignant thyroid tumors showed significantly higher TCR beta diversity than benign nodules did, in blood and tumor.

Patients had received no treatment of any kind before thyroid surgery. Material: tumor tissue. The V and J genes are TRBV6-2 or TRBV6-3 and TRBJ1-1; no reliable D call. The clonotype comes from a male donor with papillary thyroid cancer or a benign thyroid nodule (not recorded which). Some clones in this sample may be carry-over from other donors' samples. For the CDR3, the DNA is TGTGCCAGCATGGAAGCCAACACTGAAGCTTTCTTT. Protein sequence: CASMEANTEAFF.